This TCR beta chain stems from a study of shared clonotypes between healthy human individuals. About this clone itself: The antigen is unknown.

Study donors comprised healthy, HIV-negative adults devoid of recent acute infection or vaccination. Into CD45RA+ naive and CD45RA-negative memory subsets, the CD4+ cells were split. Genomic DNA (from each subset) was split evenly across several immunoSEQ plates. This table comes from immunoSEQ multiplex PCR, and its TCRdb copy is limited to in-frame clones, with some not included. The sample has some 2 million clones, approximately 95% seen once. The study, taken as a whole, reports: Naive subsets generally exceeded memory subsets in estimated richness.

The sequenced sample was naive CD4+ T cells sorted from blood. Subset given: CD45RA+ positively selected. The sequence came from a man younger than 30 in good health.

The CDR3 region has the DNA TGTGCCAGTACGAACACCGGGGAGCTGTTTTTT. This encodes CASTNTGELFF. The chain combines TRBV27 with TRBJ2-2; D is undetermined. The CDR3 has 11 amino acids. Trimming stripped 9 bases from V and 0 bases from J, with 2 bases between. Germline lookup yields CDR1 MNHEY and CDR2 SMNVEV (reference sequence).